The rows below give T cell receptor beta chains drawn from one sample of a study of early T cells in non-severe SARS-CoV-2 infection. TCRdb independently ran MiXCR on the 5' RACE reads; one entry per CDR3 protein. The sample has some 46,000 distinct CDR3 sequences, 5.5% to 6.5% seen once; the top ten hold 12%. Sample: whole blood. The receptor set was obtained from an adult who was a healthcare worker with PCR-confirmed SARS-CoV-2 infection or an uninfected control (not recorded which). CDR3s include the opening cysteine and the closing phenylalanine or tryptophan. Each record gives: D gene, clone size, J gene, V gene, CDR3 protein, CDR3 DNA. The D gene is left open where the match is weak. The size of a clone is reported for some rows only, either as once, few or many, or as a class for expanded clones.

>NA|many|TRBJ2-1|TRBV7-9
CASSPYGDGEQFF
TGTGCCAGCAGCCCTTACGGGGACGGTGAGCAGTTCTTC
>TRBD1|once|TRBJ2-3|TRBV27
CASSSRTGGTDKQYF
TGTGCCAGCAGTTCGAGGACAGGGGGCACAGATAAGCAGTATTTT
>NA|NA|TRBJ2-7|TRBV18
CASSPVFVGVQNF
TGTGCCAGCTCACCGGTATTCGTCGGAGTACAGAACTTC
>TRBD1|many|TRBJ2-1|TRBV29-1
CSVEGGGTGKINEQFF
TGCAGCGTTGAAGGAGGGGGGACAGGGAAGATCAATGAGCAGTTCTTC
>NA|many|TRBJ2-7|TRBV25-1
CASAPFLNYEQYF
TGTGCCAGCGCTCCTTTCCTCAACTACGAGCAGTACTTC
>TRBD1|many|TRBJ1-6|TRBV20-1
CSATTGSYNSPLHF
TGCAGTGCTACGACAGGGTCCTATAATTCACCCCTCCACTTT
>NA|NA|TRBJ2-1|TRBV15
CATSRSRGGAAYNEQFF
TGTGCCACCAGCAGGTCCAGAGGGGGGGCAGCCTACAATGAGCAGTTCTTC
>NA|NA|TRBJ2-3|TRBV4-1
CASSQDLIDTQYF
TGCGCCAGCAGCCAAGATCTCATAGATACGCAGTATTTT
>NA|medium-sized|TRBJ1-6|TRBV12-3/TRBV12-4
CASSFVVGGSYNSPLHF
TGTGCCAGCAGTTTTGTAGTCGGCGGCTCCTATAATTCACCCCTCCACTTT
>NA|few|TRBJ2-1|TRBV29-1
CSVPQQGRDCF
TGCAGCGTTCCCCAGCAGGGGCGAGATTGCTTC
>NA|NA|TRBJ1-1|TRBV5-1
CASSLEGAVPTEAFF
TGCGCCAGCAGCTTGGAAGGGGCCGTACCCACTGAAGCTTTCTTT